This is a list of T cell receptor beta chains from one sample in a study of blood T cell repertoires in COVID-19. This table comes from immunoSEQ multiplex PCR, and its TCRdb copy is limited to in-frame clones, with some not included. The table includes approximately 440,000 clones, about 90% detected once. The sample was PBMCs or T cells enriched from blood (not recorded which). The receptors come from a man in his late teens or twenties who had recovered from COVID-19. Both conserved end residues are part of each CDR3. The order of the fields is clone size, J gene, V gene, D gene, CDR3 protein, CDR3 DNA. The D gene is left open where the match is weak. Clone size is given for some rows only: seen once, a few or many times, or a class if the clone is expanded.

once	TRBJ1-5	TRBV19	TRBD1	CASSIETGKSNQPQHF	TGTGCCAGTAGTATCGAGACAGGGAAAAGCAATCAGCCCCAGCATTTT
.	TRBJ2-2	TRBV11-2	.	CASSLLSASGSTGELFF	TGTGCCAGCAGCTTATTATCCGCCAGCGGAAGCACCGGGGAGCTGTTTTTT
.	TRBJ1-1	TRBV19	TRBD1	CASSTQTGGYAFF	TGTGCCAGTAGTACTCAGACAGGGGGATATGCTTTCTTT
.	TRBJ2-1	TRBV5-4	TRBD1	CASSSRTGLSYNEQFF	TGTGCCAGCAGCTCCCGGACAGGGTTATCCTACAATGAGCAGTTCTTC
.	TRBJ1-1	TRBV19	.	CASGGARNTEAFF	TGTGCCAGTGGCGGGGCTAGAAACACTGAAGCTTTCTTT
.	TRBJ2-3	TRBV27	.	CASSYTGFSDTQYF	TGTGCCAGCAGTTATACAGGGTTTTCAGATACGCAGTATTTT
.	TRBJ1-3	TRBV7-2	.	CASSLHRRHSGNTIYF	TGTGCCAGCAGCTTACATCGCAGACACTCTGGAAACACCATATATTTT
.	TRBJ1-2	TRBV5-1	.	CASSFGDYGYTF	TGCGCCAGCAGCTTCGGGGACTATGGCTACACCTTC
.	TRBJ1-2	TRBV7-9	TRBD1	CASRPQQGKNGYTF	TGTGCCAGCAGGCCTCAACAGGGGAAAAATGGCTACACCTTC
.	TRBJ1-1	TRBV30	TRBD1	CAWRTGKGNTEAFF	TGTGCCTGGAGGACAGGGAAAGGGAACACTGAAGCTTTCTTT
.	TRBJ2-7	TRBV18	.	CASSPTGYEQYF	TGTGCCAGCTCACCAACGGGGTACGAGCAGTACTTC
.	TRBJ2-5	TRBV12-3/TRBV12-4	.	CASSSMYQETQYF	TGTGCCAGCAGTTCCATGTACCAAGAGACCCAGTACTTC
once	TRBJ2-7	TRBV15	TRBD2	CATSREGPGTSGPSGEQYF	TGTGCCACCAGCAGAGAGGGCCCAGGGACTAGCGGGCCAAGCGGCGAGCAGTACTTC
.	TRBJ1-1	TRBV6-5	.	CASSYSGQIYTEAFF	TGTGCCAGCAGTTACTCGGGCCAAATTTACACTGAAGCTTTCTTT
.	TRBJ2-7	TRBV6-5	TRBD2	CASRTSGTNEQYF	TGTGCCAGCCGGACTAGCGGGACTAACGAGCAGTACTTC
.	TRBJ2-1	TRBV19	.	CASSWTDRNEQFF	TGTGCCAGTAGTTGGACAGATCGAAATGAGCAGTTCTTC
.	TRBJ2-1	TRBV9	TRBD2	CASSASGRAGNEQFF	TGTGCCAGCAGCGCTAGCGGGAGAGCGGGCAATGAGCAGTTCTTC
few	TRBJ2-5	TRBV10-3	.	CAISSSYGGYQETQYF	TGTGCCATCAGTTCCTCCTACGGGGGTTACCAAGAGACCCAGTACTTC
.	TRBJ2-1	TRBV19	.	CASTPSSYNEQFF	TGTGCCAGTACCCCGAGCTCCTACAATGAGCAGTTCTTC
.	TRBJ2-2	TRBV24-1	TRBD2	CATSDPTSGEGHTGELFF	TGTGCCACCAGTGACCCGACCTCGGGGGAGGGCCACACCGGGGAGCTGTTTTTT
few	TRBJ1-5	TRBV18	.	CASSLSAGNNQPQHF	TGTGCCAGCTCCCTATCTGCAGGGAACAATCAGCCCCAGCATTTT
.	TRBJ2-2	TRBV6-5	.	CAGGWGGGTGELFF	TGTGCCGGGGGTTGGGGAGGGGGCACCGGGGAGCTGTTTTTT
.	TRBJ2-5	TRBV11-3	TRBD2	CASSLDGTSGQETQYF	TGTGCCAGCAGCTTAGATGGGACTAGCGGGCAAGAGACCCAGTACTTC
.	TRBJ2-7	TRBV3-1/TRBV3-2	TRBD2	CASSPRGGYEQYF	TGTGCCAGCAGCCCCCGGGGGGGCTACGAGCAGTACTTC
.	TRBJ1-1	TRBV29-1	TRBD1	CSATPRTGGVGNTEAFF	TGCAGCGCTACGCCGCGGACAGGGGGCGTGGGGAACACTGAAGCTTTCTTT
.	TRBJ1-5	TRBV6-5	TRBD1	CASRRHRGANQPQHF	TGTGCCAGCAGACGGCACAGGGGGGCAAATCAGCCCCAGCATTTT
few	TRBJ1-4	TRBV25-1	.	CASSAGTPNEKLFF	TGTGCCAGCAGCGCCGGGACACCTAATGAAAAACTGTTTTTT
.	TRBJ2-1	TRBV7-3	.	CASSLGQGRNEQFF	TGTGCCAGCAGCTTAGGGCAGGGTAGGAATGAGCAGTTCTTC
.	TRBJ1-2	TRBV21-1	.	CASSSDGYTF	TGTGCCAGCAGCTCCGATGGCTACACCTTC
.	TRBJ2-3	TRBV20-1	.	CSAPRGHTQYF	TGCAGTGCCCCTCGGGGTCATACGCAGTATTTT
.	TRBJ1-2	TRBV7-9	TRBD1	CASSLAKGNRGGYTF	TGTGCCAGCAGCTTAGCGAAGGGGAACAGGGGCGGCTACACCTTC
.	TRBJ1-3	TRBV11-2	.	CASSLAGTGGNTIYF	TGTGCCAGCAGCTTGGCGGGTACCGGTGGAAACACCATATATTTT
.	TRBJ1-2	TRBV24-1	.	CATPRDYGYTF	TGTGCCACCCCGCGGGACTATGGCTACACCTTC